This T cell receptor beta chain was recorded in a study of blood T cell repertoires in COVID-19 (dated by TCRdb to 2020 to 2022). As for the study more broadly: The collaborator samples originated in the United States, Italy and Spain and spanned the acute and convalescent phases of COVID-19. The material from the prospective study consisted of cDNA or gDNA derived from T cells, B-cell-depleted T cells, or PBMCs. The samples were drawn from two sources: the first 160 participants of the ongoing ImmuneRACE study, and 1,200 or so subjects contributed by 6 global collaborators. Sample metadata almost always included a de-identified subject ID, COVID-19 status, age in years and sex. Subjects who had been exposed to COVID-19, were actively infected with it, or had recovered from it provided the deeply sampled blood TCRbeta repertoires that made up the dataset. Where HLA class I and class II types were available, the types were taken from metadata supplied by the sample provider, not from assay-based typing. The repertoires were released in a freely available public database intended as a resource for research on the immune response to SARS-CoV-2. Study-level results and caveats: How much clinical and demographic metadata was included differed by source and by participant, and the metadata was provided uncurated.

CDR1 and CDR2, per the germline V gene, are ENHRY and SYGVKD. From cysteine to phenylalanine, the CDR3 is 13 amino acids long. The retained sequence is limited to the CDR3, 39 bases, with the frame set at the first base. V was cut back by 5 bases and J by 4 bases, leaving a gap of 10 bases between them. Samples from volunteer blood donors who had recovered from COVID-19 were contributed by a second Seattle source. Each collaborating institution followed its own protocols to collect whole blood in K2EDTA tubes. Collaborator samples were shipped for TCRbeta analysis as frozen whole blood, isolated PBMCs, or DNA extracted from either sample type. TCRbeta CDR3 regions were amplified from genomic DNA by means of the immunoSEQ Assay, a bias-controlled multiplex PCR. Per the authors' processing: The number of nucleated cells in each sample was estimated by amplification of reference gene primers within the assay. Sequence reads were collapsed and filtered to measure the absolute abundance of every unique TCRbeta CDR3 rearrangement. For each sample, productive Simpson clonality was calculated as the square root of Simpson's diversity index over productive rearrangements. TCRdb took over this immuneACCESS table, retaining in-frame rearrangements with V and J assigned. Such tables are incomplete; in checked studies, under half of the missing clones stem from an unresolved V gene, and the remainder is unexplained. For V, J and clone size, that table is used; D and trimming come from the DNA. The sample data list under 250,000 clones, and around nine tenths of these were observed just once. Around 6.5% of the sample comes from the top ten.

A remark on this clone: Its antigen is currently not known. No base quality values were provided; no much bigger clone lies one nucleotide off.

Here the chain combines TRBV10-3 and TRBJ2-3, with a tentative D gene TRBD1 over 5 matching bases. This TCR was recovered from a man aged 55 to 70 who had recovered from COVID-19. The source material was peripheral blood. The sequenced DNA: TGTGCCATCAGTAGACAGACGGCAGATACGCAGTATTTT. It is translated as CAISRQTADTQYF.